The rows below give T cell receptor beta chains drawn from one sample of a study of early T cells in non-severe SARS-CoV-2 infection. TCRdb reprocessed the 5' RACE reads with MiXCR, giving one entry per CDR3 protein. The data hold nearly 55,000 distinct CDR3 sequences, with about 7.6% observed a single time. Sequencing used whole blood, obtained at baseline. These receptors originate from an adult who was a healthcare worker with PCR-confirmed SARS-CoV-2 infection or an uninfected control (not recorded which). Both conserved end residues are part of each CDR3. A D gene is named only where the DNA matches it firmly. Rows may omit the clone size; those that give it use once, few, many or a size class.

j_call: TRBJ1-6; v_call: TRBV20-1; cdr3_length: 17; d_call: .; clone_size: many; cdr3_aa: CSARDAKTDSYNSPLHF; cdr3_nt: TGCAGTGCTAGAGATGCAAAGACGGACTCCTATAATTCACCCCTCCACTTT
j_call: TRBJ2-3; v_call: TRBV20-1; cdr3_length: 15; d_call: TRBD2; clone_size: many; cdr3_aa: CSASNLAGGPDTQYF; cdr3_nt: TGCAGTGCTTCTAACCTAGCGGGAGGGCCAGATACGCAGTATTTT
j_call: TRBJ2-3; v_call: TRBV11-2; cdr3_length: 12; d_call: .; clone_size: many; cdr3_aa: CASSPSTDTQYF; cdr3_nt: TGTGCCAGCAGCCCCAGCACAGATACGCAGTATTTT
j_call: TRBJ1-4; v_call: TRBV29-1; cdr3_length: 15; d_call: TRBD1; clone_size: many; cdr3_aa: CSVGDRGATNEKLFF; cdr3_nt: TGCAGCGTCGGGGACAGGGGTGCAACTAATGAAAAACTGTTTTTT
j_call: TRBJ2-7; v_call: TRBV27; cdr3_length: 13; d_call: .; clone_size: few; cdr3_aa: CASRLQGSNEQYF; cdr3_nt: TGTGCCAGCAGATTACAGGGATCGAACGAGCAGTACTTC
j_call: TRBJ1-1; v_call: TRBV18; cdr3_length: 17; d_call: TRBD1; clone_size: many; cdr3_aa: CASSPPLWGTGGTEAFF; cdr3_nt: TGTGCCAGCTCACCACCGTTATGGGGGACAGGGGGCACTGAAGCTTTCTTT
j_call: TRBJ2-5; v_call: TRBV10-2; cdr3_length: 13; d_call: TRBD2; clone_size: few; cdr3_aa: CASGRLAQETQYF; cdr3_nt: TGCGCCAGCGGCCGACTAGCCCAAGAGACCCAGTACTTC
j_call: TRBJ2-1; v_call: TRBV6-2/TRBV6-3; cdr3_length: 18; d_call: TRBD1; clone_size: .; cdr3_aa: CASRPLTIDRGPKDEQFF; cdr3_nt: TGTGCCAGCAGACCTCTCACTATTGACAGGGGGCCCAAGGATGAGCAGTTCTTC
j_call: TRBJ2-3; v_call: TRBV20-1; cdr3_length: 15; d_call: .; clone_size: few; cdr3_aa: CSARDQALGTDTQYF; cdr3_nt: TGCAGTGCTAGAGATCAGGCTCTGGGCACAGATACGCAGTATTTT
j_call: TRBJ2-1; v_call: TRBV7-9; cdr3_length: 15; d_call: TRBD2; clone_size: .; cdr3_aa: CASSPPGLARHEQFF; cdr3_nt: TGTGCCAGCAGCCCGCCGGGACTAGCGAGACATGAGCAGTTCTTC
j_call: TRBJ1-5; v_call: TRBV11-2; cdr3_length: 12; d_call: .; clone_size: many; cdr3_aa: CASSQGSKPQHF; cdr3_nt: TGTGCCAGCAGCCAAGGGTCGAAGCCCCAGCATTTT
j_call: TRBJ2-7; v_call: TRBV5-4; cdr3_length: 13; d_call: .; clone_size: few; cdr3_aa: CASSLDRGYEQYF; cdr3_nt: TGTGCCAGCAGCTTGGACAGAGGATATGAGCAGTACTTC
j_call: TRBJ2-1; v_call: TRBV7-2; cdr3_length: 15; d_call: TRBD2; clone_size: few; cdr3_aa: CASSPGLARNNEQFF; cdr3_nt: TGTGCCAGCAGCCCCGGACTAGCGCGAAACAATGAGCAGTTCTTC
j_call: TRBJ1-5; v_call: TRBV7-2; cdr3_length: 14; d_call: .; clone_size: .; cdr3_aa: CASSKNPRNQPQHF; cdr3_nt: TGTGCCAGCAGCAAAAATCCGAGGAATCAGCCCCAGCATTTT
j_call: TRBJ1-1; v_call: TRBV5-6; cdr3_length: 12; d_call: .; clone_size: .; cdr3_aa: CASSLGTFEAFF; cdr3_nt: TGTGCCAGCAGCCTCGGCACCTTCGAAGCTTTCTTT
j_call: TRBJ2-3; v_call: TRBV19; cdr3_length: 13; d_call: .; clone_size: few; cdr3_aa: CASSDTGTDTQYF; cdr3_nt: TGTGCCAGTAGTGACACGGGCACAGATACGCAGTATTTT
j_call: TRBJ2-1; v_call: TRBV2; cdr3_length: 14; d_call: TRBD2; clone_size: many; cdr3_aa: CASRRSGSRNEQFF; cdr3_nt: TGTGCCAGCAGGAGGAGCGGGAGTAGGAATGAGCAGTTCTTC
j_call: TRBJ2-1; v_call: TRBV19; cdr3_length: 13; d_call: TRBD1; clone_size: few; cdr3_aa: CASTARRGSRRLF; cdr3_nt: TGTGCCAGTACCGCCCGCAGGGGGAGCCGCCGTCTCTTC
j_call: TRBJ1-5; v_call: TRBV5-1; cdr3_length: 15; d_call: TRBD1; clone_size: .; cdr3_aa: CASSLGTGENQPQHF; cdr3_nt: TGCGCCAGCAGCTTGGGGACAGGCGAGAATCAGCCCCAGCATTTT
j_call: TRBJ2-2; v_call: TRBV5-3; cdr3_length: 18; d_call: TRBD2; clone_size: .; cdr3_aa: CATFNPSGSPENTGELFF; cdr3_nt: TGTGCCACCTTCAACCCTAGCGGGAGCCCCGAGAACACCGGGGAGCTGTTTTTT
j_call: TRBJ2-1; v_call: TRBV6-5; cdr3_length: 16; d_call: TRBD2; clone_size: .; cdr3_aa: CASSPRGLAAYNEQFF; cdr3_nt: TGTGCCAGCAGCCCTAGGGGACTAGCGGCTTACAATGAGCAGTTCTTC
j_call: TRBJ2-7; v_call: TRBV6-5; cdr3_length: 15; d_call: .; clone_size: few; cdr3_aa: CASSYSSAQSYEQYF; cdr3_nt: TGTGCCAGCAGTTACTCAAGCGCTCAGTCCTACGAGCAGTACTTC
j_call: TRBJ2-1; v_call: TRBV5-1; cdr3_length: 12; d_call: .; clone_size: .; cdr3_aa: CASSLQGNEQFF; cdr3_nt: TGCGCCAGCAGCTTGCAGGGCAATGAGCAGTTCTTC
j_call: TRBJ2-7; v_call: TRBV29-1; cdr3_length: 13; d_call: .; clone_size: few; cdr3_aa: CSVEEGPSYEQYF; cdr3_nt: TGCAGCGTTGAAGAGGGTCCTTCCTACGAGCAGTACTTC
j_call: TRBJ1-3; v_call: TRBV6-5; cdr3_length: 12; d_call: .; clone_size: few; cdr3_aa: CASSSAGNTIYF; cdr3_nt: TGTGCCAGCAGTTCGGCTGGAAACACCATATATTTT
j_call: TRBJ2-7; v_call: TRBV20-1; cdr3_length: 12; d_call: .; clone_size: few; cdr3_aa: CSARGQPYEQYF; cdr3_nt: TGCAGTGCTAGAGGACAGCCCTACGAGCAGTACTTC
j_call: TRBJ2-7; v_call: TRBV6-2/TRBV6-3; cdr3_length: 16; d_call: .; clone_size: many; cdr3_aa: CASSYSTSHGGYEQYF; cdr3_nt: TGTGCCAGCAGTTACTCTACTAGTCATGGAGGTTACGAGCAGTACTTC
j_call: TRBJ2-5; v_call: TRBV7-2; cdr3_length: 15; d_call: TRBD1; clone_size: .; cdr3_aa: CASSQQDRVGETQYF; cdr3_nt: TGTGCCAGCAGCCAACAGGACAGGGTCGGGGAGACCCAGTACTTC
j_call: TRBJ2-7; v_call: TRBV6-5; cdr3_length: 19; d_call: TRBD2; clone_size: .; cdr3_aa: CATRQWAGTSGYPSYEQYF; cdr3_nt: TGTGCCACCCGCCAATGGGCAGGGACTAGCGGCTACCCTTCCTACGAGCAGTACTTC
j_call: TRBJ1-5; v_call: TRBV7-8; cdr3_length: 16; d_call: .; clone_size: few; cdr3_aa: CASSLSQTGYNQPQHF; cdr3_nt: TGTGCCAGCAGCTTATCCCAAACAGGATACAATCAGCCCCAGCATTTT
j_call: TRBJ2-1; v_call: TRBV20-1; cdr3_length: 17; d_call: TRBD2; clone_size: many; cdr3_aa: CSARDFGTSGSRNEQFF; cdr3_nt: TGCAGTGCTAGAGATTTCGGGACTAGCGGGAGTAGGAATGAGCAGTTCTTC
j_call: TRBJ2-2; v_call: TRBV13; cdr3_length: 16; d_call: .; clone_size: .; cdr3_aa: CASSFWGRTVTGELFF; cdr3_nt: TGTGCCAGCAGCTTCTGGGGGCGTACCGTGACCGGGGAGCTGTTTTTT
j_call: TRBJ2-4; v_call: TRBV29-1; cdr3_length: 15; d_call: TRBD2; clone_size: few; cdr3_aa: CSVERVSGRNNIQYF; cdr3_nt: TGCAGCGTTGAGAGGGTCAGCGGGAGGAATAACATTCAGTACTTC
j_call: TRBJ1-1; v_call: TRBV29-1; cdr3_length: 12; d_call: .; clone_size: few; cdr3_aa: CSVELGEYEAFF; cdr3_nt: TGCAGCGTTGAATTGGGGGAATATGAAGCTTTCTTT
j_call: TRBJ2-1; v_call: TRBV10-1; cdr3_length: 15; d_call: .; clone_size: few; cdr3_aa: CARKGSELSYNEQFF; cdr3_nt: TGCGCCAGGAAGGGGTCAGAATTATCCTACAATGAGCAGTTCTTC
j_call: TRBJ2-7; v_call: TRBV28; cdr3_length: 14; d_call: .; clone_size: many; cdr3_aa: CASSSGQLDYEQYF; cdr3_nt: TGTGCCAGCAGTTCGGGCCAATTAGACTACGAGCAGTACTTC
j_call: TRBJ2-1; v_call: TRBV12-3/TRBV12-4; cdr3_length: 12; d_call: TRBD2; clone_size: many; cdr3_aa: CASSRGGAEQFF; cdr3_nt: TGTGCCAGCAGTCGGGGGGGGGCTGAGCAGTTCTTC
j_call: TRBJ2-1; v_call: TRBV20-1; cdr3_length: 18; d_call: TRBD2; clone_size: .; cdr3_aa: CSARENKREGAFYNEQFF; cdr3_nt: TGCAGTGCTAGAGAAAACAAGCGGGAGGGGGCCTTCTACAATGAGCAGTTCTTC
j_call: TRBJ2-7; v_call: TRBV7-2; cdr3_length: 11; d_call: .; clone_size: many; cdr3_aa: CASSFAVEQYF; cdr3_nt: TGTGCCAGCAGCTTTGCTGTCGAGCAGTACTTC
j_call: TRBJ2-1; v_call: TRBV28; cdr3_length: 13; d_call: .; clone_size: .; cdr3_aa: CASSLLRDNEQFF; cdr3_nt: TGTGCCAGCAGTTTACTCAGAGACAATGAGCAGTTCTTC
j_call: TRBJ2-7; v_call: TRBV19; cdr3_length: 16; d_call: .; clone_size: .; cdr3_aa: CASSPMGGAIDYEQYF; cdr3_nt: TGTGCCAGTAGTCCCATGGGGGGGGCCATCGACTACGAGCAGTACTTC
j_call: TRBJ2-1; v_call: TRBV29-1; cdr3_length: 14; d_call: .; clone_size: few; cdr3_aa: CSVEKGFSYNEQFF; cdr3_nt: TGCAGCGTTGAAAAGGGGTTTTCCTACAATGAGCAGTTCTTC
j_call: TRBJ2-5; v_call: TRBV11-2; cdr3_length: 15; d_call: .; clone_size: few; cdr3_aa: CASSLVGLKGETQYF; cdr3_nt: TGTGCCAGCAGCTTAGTAGGGCTCAAGGGAGAGACCCAGTACTTC
j_call: TRBJ2-3; v_call: TRBV12-3/TRBV12-4; cdr3_length: 14; d_call: .; clone_size: many; cdr3_aa: CASSPSFSTDTQYF; cdr3_nt: TGTGCCAGCAGTCCGTCTTTTAGCACAGATACGCAGTATTTT
j_call: TRBJ2-1; v_call: TRBV6-5; cdr3_length: 15; d_call: TRBD2; clone_size: .; cdr3_aa: CASSYASGGYNEQFF; cdr3_nt: TGTGCCAGCAGTTACGCTAGCGGGGGATACAATGAGCAGTTCTTC
j_call: TRBJ1-1; v_call: TRBV11-1; cdr3_length: 13; d_call: .; clone_size: .; cdr3_aa: CASSTGGNTEAFF; cdr3_nt: TGTGCCAGCAGCACTGGTGGGAACACTGAAGCTTTCTTT
j_call: TRBJ2-6; v_call: TRBV7-3; cdr3_length: 16; d_call: .; clone_size: many; cdr3_aa: CASSFQGPGGANVLTF; cdr3_nt: TGTGCCAGCAGCTTCCAGGGGCCTGGGGGGGCCAACGTCCTGACTTTC
j_call: TRBJ2-1; v_call: TRBV20-1; cdr3_length: 15; d_call: .; clone_size: many; cdr3_aa: CSARDGGILVNEQFF; cdr3_nt: TGCAGTGCTAGAGATGGGGGGATTCTGGTCAATGAGCAGTTCTTC
j_call: TRBJ2-7; v_call: TRBV20-1; cdr3_length: 16; d_call: .; clone_size: .; cdr3_aa: CSARDPTGTNTYEQYF; cdr3_nt: TGCAGTGCTAGAGACCCTACGGGGACAAATACCTACGAGCAGTACTTC
j_call: TRBJ2-2; v_call: TRBV4-1; cdr3_length: 13; d_call: .; clone_size: many; cdr3_aa: CASSQVGVGELFF; cdr3_nt: TGCGCCAGCAGCCAAGTTGGTGTTGGGGAGCTGTTTTTT
j_call: TRBJ2-3; v_call: TRBV18; cdr3_length: 17; d_call: .; clone_size: .; cdr3_aa: CASSPPEGASGPDTQYF; cdr3_nt: TGTGCCAGCTCACCACCGGAAGGGGCGAGTGGCCCAGATACGCAGTATTTT
j_call: TRBJ2-1; v_call: TRBV5-5; cdr3_length: 16; d_call: TRBD2; clone_size: .; cdr3_aa: CASSLFAPGTTNEQFF; cdr3_nt: TGTGCCAGCAGCTTGTTCGCCCCCGGGACTACCAATGAGCAGTTCTTC
j_call: TRBJ2-7; v_call: TRBV12-3/TRBV12-4; cdr3_length: 12; d_call: .; clone_size: few; cdr3_aa: CASSLVTYEQYF; cdr3_nt: TGTGCCAGCAGCTTGGTAACCTACGAGCAGTACTTC
j_call: TRBJ2-1; v_call: TRBV3-1; cdr3_length: 18; d_call: .; clone_size: many; cdr3_aa: CASSQVLTYPHQDNEQFF; cdr3_nt: TGTGCCAGCAGCCAAGTCCTAACATACCCCCACCAAGACAATGAGCAGTTCTTC
j_call: TRBJ1-2; v_call: TRBV9; cdr3_length: 16; d_call: .; clone_size: many; cdr3_aa: CASSAGNRDDNYGYTF; cdr3_nt: TGTGCCAGCAGCGCAGGAAACAGGGACGACAACTATGGCTACACCTTC
j_call: TRBJ2-7; v_call: TRBV2; cdr3_length: 15; d_call: .; clone_size: .; cdr3_aa: CASSFDKTALYEQYF; cdr3_nt: TGTGCCAGCAGTTTTGACAAAACAGCCCTTTACGAGCAGTACTTC
j_call: TRBJ1-2; v_call: TRBV30; cdr3_length: 12; d_call: TRBD1; clone_size: few; cdr3_aa: CAWNTGGRGYTF; cdr3_nt: TGTGCCTGGAACACAGGGGGCAGGGGCTACACCTTC